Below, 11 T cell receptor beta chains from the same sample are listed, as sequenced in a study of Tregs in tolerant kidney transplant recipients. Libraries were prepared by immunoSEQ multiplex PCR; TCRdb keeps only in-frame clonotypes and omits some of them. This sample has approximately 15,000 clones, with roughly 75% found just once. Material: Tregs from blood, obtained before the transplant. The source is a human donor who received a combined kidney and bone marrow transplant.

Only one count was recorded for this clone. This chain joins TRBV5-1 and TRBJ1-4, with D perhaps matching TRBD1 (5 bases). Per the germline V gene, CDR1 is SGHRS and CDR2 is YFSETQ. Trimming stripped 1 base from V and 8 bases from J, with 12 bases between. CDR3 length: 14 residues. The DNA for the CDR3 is TGCGCCAGCAGCTTGTCGCGGAGGGACGAAAAACTGTTTTTT. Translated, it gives CASSLSRRDEKLFF.

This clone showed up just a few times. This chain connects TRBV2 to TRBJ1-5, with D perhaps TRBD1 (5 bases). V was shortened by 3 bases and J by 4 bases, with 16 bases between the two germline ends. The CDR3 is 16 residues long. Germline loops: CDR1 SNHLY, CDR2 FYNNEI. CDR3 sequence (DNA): TGTGCCAGCAGTGACGTGCGGGGGATCGGGAATCAGCCCCAGCATTTT. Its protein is CASSDVRGIGNQPQHF.

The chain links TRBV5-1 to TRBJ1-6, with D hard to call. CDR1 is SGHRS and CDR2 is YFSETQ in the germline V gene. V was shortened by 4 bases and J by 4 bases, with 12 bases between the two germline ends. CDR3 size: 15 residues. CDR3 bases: TGCGCCAGCAGCAAAAGCGGGAAGTATAATTCACCCCTCCACTTT. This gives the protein CASSKSGKYNSPLHF.

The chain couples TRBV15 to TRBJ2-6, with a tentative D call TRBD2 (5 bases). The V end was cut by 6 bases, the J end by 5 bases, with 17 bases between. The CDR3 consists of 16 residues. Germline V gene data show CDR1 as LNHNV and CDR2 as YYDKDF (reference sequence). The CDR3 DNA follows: TGTGCCACCAGTGTGATAGGACTGACAAGGGCCAACGTCCTGACTTTC. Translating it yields CATSVIGLTRANVLTF. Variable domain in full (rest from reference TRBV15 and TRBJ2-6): DAMVIQNPRYQVTQFGKPVTLSCSQTLNHNVMYWYQQKSSQAPKLLFHYYDKDFNNEADTPDNFQSRRPNTSFCFLDIRSPGLGDTAMYLCATSVIGLTRANVLTFGAGSRLTVL.

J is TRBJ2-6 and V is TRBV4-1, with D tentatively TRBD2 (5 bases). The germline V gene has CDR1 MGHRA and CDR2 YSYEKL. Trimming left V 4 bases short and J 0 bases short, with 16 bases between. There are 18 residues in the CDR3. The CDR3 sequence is CASSRINDYTSGANVLTF. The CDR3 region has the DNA TGCGCCAGCAGCCGTATAAATGACTACACCTCTGGGGCCAACGTCCTGACTTTC.

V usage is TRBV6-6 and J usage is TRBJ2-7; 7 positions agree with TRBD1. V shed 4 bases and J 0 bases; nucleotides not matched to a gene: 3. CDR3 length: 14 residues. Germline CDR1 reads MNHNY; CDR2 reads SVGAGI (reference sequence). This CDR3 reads CASSSDRASYEQYF. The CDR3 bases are TGTGCCAGCAGTTCCGACAGGGCCTCCTACGAGCAGTACTTC.

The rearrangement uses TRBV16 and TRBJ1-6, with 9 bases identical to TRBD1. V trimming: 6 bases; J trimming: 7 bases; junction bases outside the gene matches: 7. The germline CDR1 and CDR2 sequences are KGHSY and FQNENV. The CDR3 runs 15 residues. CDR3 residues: CASRPWDRANSPLHF. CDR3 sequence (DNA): TGTGCCAGCAGGCCCTGGGACAGGGCAAATTCACCCCTCCACTTT. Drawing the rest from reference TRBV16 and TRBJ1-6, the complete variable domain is GEEVAQTPKHLVRGEGQKAKLYCAPIKGHSYVFWYQQVLKNEFKFLISFQNENVFDETGMPKERFSAKCLPNSPCSLEIQATKLEDSAVYFCASRPWDRANSPLHFGNGTRLTVT.

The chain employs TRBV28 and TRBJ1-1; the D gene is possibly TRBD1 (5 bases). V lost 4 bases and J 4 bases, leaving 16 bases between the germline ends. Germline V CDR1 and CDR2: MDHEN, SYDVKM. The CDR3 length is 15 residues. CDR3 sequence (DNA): TGTGCCAGCAGTTCCCGCCACCAGGGTAGCACTGAAGCTTTCTTT. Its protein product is CASSSRHQGSTEAFF.

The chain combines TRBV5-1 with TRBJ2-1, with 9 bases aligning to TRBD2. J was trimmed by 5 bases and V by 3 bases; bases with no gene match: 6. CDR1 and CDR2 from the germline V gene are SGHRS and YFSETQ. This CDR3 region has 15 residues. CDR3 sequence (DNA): TGCGCCAGCAGCTCCCTGGCGGGGGGGCACAATGAGCAGTTCTTC. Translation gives CASSSLAGGHNEQFF.

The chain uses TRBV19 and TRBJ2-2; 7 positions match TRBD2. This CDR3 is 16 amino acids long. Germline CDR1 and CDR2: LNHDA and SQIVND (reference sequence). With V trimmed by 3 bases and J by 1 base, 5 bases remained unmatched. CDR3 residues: CASSIAGVLNTGELFF. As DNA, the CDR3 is TGTGCCAGTAGTATCGCGGGGGTCCTGAACACCGGGGAGCTGTTTTTT. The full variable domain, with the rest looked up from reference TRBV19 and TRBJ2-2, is DGGITQSPKYLFRKEGQNVTLSCEQNLNHDAMYWYRQDPGQGLRLIYYSQIVNDFQKGDIAEGYSVSREKKESFPLTVTSAQKNPTAFYLCASSIAGVLNTGELFFGEGSRLTVL.

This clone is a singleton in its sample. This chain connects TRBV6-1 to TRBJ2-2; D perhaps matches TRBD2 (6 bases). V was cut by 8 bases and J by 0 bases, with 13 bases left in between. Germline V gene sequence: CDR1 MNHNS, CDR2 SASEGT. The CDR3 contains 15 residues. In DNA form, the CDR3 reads TGTGCCAGCGGAGGGTGGGGAACGAACACCGGGGAGCTGTTTTTT. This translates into CASGGWGTNTGELFF.